The rows below give T cell receptor beta chains drawn from one sample of a study of blood T cell repertoires in COVID-19. Generated by immunoSEQ multiplex PCR, the TCRdb table keeps only in-frame clones and is missing some. The repertoire holds about 180,000 clones, with about 88% as singletons. The specimen sequenced was peripheral blood. The receptors were gathered from a woman in her twenties or thirties with active or convalescent COVID-19. Both conserved end residues are part of each CDR3. Fields, in order: CDR3 DNA, CDR3 protein, J gene, clone size, D gene, V gene. A D gene is named only where the DNA matches it firmly. The size of a clone is reported for some rows only, either as once, few or many, or as a class for expanded clones.

CDR3nt: TGCGCCAGCAGCCTTGGACAGGGAGGCGTCTACACCTTC
CDR3aa: CASSLGQGGVYTF
j_gene: TRBJ1-2
abundance: -
d_gene: TRBD1
v_gene: TRBV5-1

CDR3nt: TGTGCCAGTAGCCGACAGAGACTGGACTATGGCTACACCTTC
CDR3aa: CASSRQRLDYGYTF
j_gene: TRBJ1-2
abundance: -
d_gene: -
v_gene: TRBV19

CDR3nt: TGTGCCAGCAGCCAAGTAATCAGGGATGGCTACACCTTC
CDR3aa: CASSQVIRDGYTF
j_gene: TRBJ1-2
abundance: -
d_gene: -
v_gene: TRBV3-1/TRBV3-2

CDR3nt: TGTGCCAGCAGTCGAGGCACGGACAGCTCTGGAAACACCATATATTTT
CDR3aa: CASSRGTDSSGNTIYF
j_gene: TRBJ1-3
abundance: -
d_gene: -
v_gene: TRBV3-1/TRBV3-2

CDR3nt: TGTGCCAGCAGTTACGACAGGGGGCGAGAGACCCAGTACTTC
CDR3aa: CASSYDRGRETQYF
j_gene: TRBJ2-5
abundance: -
d_gene: TRBD1
v_gene: TRBV27

CDR3nt: TGTGCCAGCAGTTCGGGCAAAAACATTCAGTACTTC
CDR3aa: CASSSGKNIQYF
j_gene: TRBJ2-4
abundance: -
d_gene: -
v_gene: TRBV12-3/TRBV12-4

CDR3nt: TGTGCCAGCAGCACCGAAGCGGGGGAGCTGTTTTTT
CDR3aa: CASSTEAGELFF
j_gene: TRBJ2-2
abundance: -
d_gene: -
v_gene: TRBV9

CDR3nt: TGCGCCAGCAGCTTAGGAGCGGGAGGAATCGGGGAGCTGTTTTTT
CDR3aa: CASSLGAGGIGELFF
j_gene: TRBJ2-2
abundance: -
d_gene: TRBD2
v_gene: TRBV5-1

CDR3nt: TGTGCCAGCAGTGTCACCGGGACAGGACTGCGGCATAGCAATCAGCCCCAGCATTTT
CDR3aa: CASSVTGTGLRHSNQPQHF
j_gene: TRBJ1-5
abundance: once
d_gene: TRBD1
v_gene: TRBV27

CDR3nt: TGTGCCAGCAGCCAAGGGACCGGGACAGGCTACGAAAAACTGTTTTTT
CDR3aa: CASSQGTGTGYEKLFF
j_gene: TRBJ1-4
abundance: -
d_gene: TRBD1
v_gene: TRBV3-1/TRBV3-2

CDR3nt: TGTGCCAGCAGTGTTAGCGGGGGGCAGATTTACGAGCAGTACTTC
CDR3aa: CASSVSGGQIYEQYF
j_gene: TRBJ2-7
abundance: -
d_gene: TRBD2
v_gene: TRBV9

CDR3nt: TGTGCCAGCAGAGGAGGTAGCGGGACTTCGAACACCGGGGAGCTGTTTTTT
CDR3aa: CASRGGSGTSNTGELFF
j_gene: TRBJ2-2
abundance: -
d_gene: TRBD2
v_gene: TRBV3-1/TRBV3-2

CDR3nt: TGCGCCAGCAGCCCGGGACTAGCGGGGACAAATGAGCAGTTCTTC
CDR3aa: CASSPGLAGTNEQFF
j_gene: TRBJ2-1
abundance: -
d_gene: TRBD2
v_gene: TRBV4-1

CDR3nt: TGTGCCATCAGTGACGCGGACAGGGGGCATGATGGCTACACCTTC
CDR3aa: CAISDADRGHDGYTF
j_gene: TRBJ1-2
abundance: -
d_gene: TRBD1
v_gene: TRBV10-3

CDR3nt: TGCGCCAGCAGTCAGAGTCAGGAGGACAGGTGCTTCCCTTACTCTGGAAACACCATATATTTT
CDR3aa: CASSQSQEDRCFPYSGNTIYF
j_gene: TRBJ1-3
abundance: -
d_gene: TRBD1
v_gene: TRBV23-1

CDR3nt: TGTGCCAGCAGTAATCCGCGGCAGGGCAACACTGAAGCTTTCTTT
CDR3aa: CASSNPRQGNTEAFF
j_gene: TRBJ1-1
abundance: -
d_gene: -
v_gene: TRBV6-2/TRBV6-3

CDR3nt: TGTGCCAGCAGTTTATCGGGCAGGGGGATGACTGAAGCTTTCTTT
CDR3aa: CASSLSGRGMTEAFF
j_gene: TRBJ1-1
abundance: -
d_gene: TRBD1
v_gene: TRBV27

CDR3nt: TGTGCCAGCACTCCGGGACAGGAAACTTCACCCCTCCACTTT
CDR3aa: CASTPGQETSPLHF
j_gene: TRBJ1-6
abundance: -
d_gene: TRBD1
v_gene: TRBV28

CDR3nt: TGTGCCAGCTCACCACCGAGGGTTGCGAAGAACACCGGGGAGCTGTTTTTT
CDR3aa: CASSPPRVAKNTGELFF
j_gene: TRBJ2-2
abundance: -
d_gene: -
v_gene: TRBV18

CDR3nt: TGTGCCAGCACCCCCGACAGGGGAGGCTATGGCTACACCTTC
CDR3aa: CASTPDRGGYGYTF
j_gene: TRBJ1-2
abundance: -
d_gene: TRBD1
v_gene: TRBV6-5

CDR3nt: TGTGCCAGCAGCTCATATGGACAGAATGAAAAACTGTTTTTT
CDR3aa: CASSSYGQNEKLFF
j_gene: TRBJ1-4
abundance: once
d_gene: -
v_gene: TRBV5-6